The T cell receptor (beta chain) described here comes from a study of control samples from healthy donors and cancer patients. The repertoire was sequenced with immunoSEQ multiplex PCR; TCRdb's copy has only in-frame clones and lacks some. The repertoire holds 70,000 to 80,000 clones, with approximately 90% as singletons. The sequence was collected from a woman in her sixties with head and neck cancer. The specimen was PBMCs.

The CDR3 region is CASSSTGSGANVLTF. The CDR3 bases are TGTGCCAGCAGCTCCACGGGCTCTGGGGCCAACGTCCTGACTTTC. The chain carries TRBV7-3 and TRBJ2-6, with unresolved D. V was pared by 4 bases and J by 0 bases, with 7 bases between. The germline gives CDR1 SGHTA, CDR2 FQGTGA. This CDR3 is built from 15 residues.